The 31 T cell receptor beta chains below were found in one sample sequenced in a study of blood T cells in healthy people across ages. Primed by a sample-barcoded 5' primer and a J-beta primer mix, a second PCR proceeded for 7 to 11 cycles. TCRdb fed the 5' RACE reads into MiXCR, producing one record per CDR3 protein. The sample records about a million distinct CDR3 sequences, approximately 38% being singletons. The sequenced sample was blood. These receptor sequences come from a man between 18 and 35 years old in good health.

This clonotype was detected only a few times. The chain has TRBV5-1 and TRBJ1-4; TRBD1 matches 9 bases. From germline, CDR1 is SGHRS and CDR2 YFSETQ. CDR3 length: 14 residues. Unmatched junction bases numbered 7, after V lost 4 bases and J lost 9 bases. DNA of the CDR3: TGCGCCAGCAGCCCAACCGGGACAGGGAAAAAACTGTTTTTT. The encoded protein is CASSPTGTGKKLFF.

There are a few counts of this clonotype. As DNA, the CDR3 is TGTGCCAGCAGCAAGACTAGCGGGGGTCCGGATACGCAGTATTTT. Residues: CASSKTSGGPDTQYF. The V gene is TRBV7-2, the J gene TRBJ2-3; 12 bases match TRBD2. The V segment lost 5 bases and the J segment 6 bases; nucleotides outside the gene matches: 6. The CDR3 runs 15 residues. Germline V gives CDR1 SGHTA, CDR2 FQGNSA.

This chain uses TRBV5-6 with TRBJ1-1, with D tentatively TRBD1 (6 bases). Per germline, CDR1 SGHDT and CDR2 YYEEEE. The length of the CDR3 is 14 residues. V shed 4 bases and J shed 3 bases, with 13 bases lying between them. As DNA, the CDR3 is TGTGCCAGCAGCACGACAGGTACCTACACTGAAGCTTTCTTT. Translation gives CASSTTGTYTEAFF.

In its sample, this clonotype was seen a few times. This sequence joins TRBV6-1 and TRBJ1-2; 8 positions match TRBD1. The V segment lost 4 bases and the J segment 5 bases; nucleotides outside the gene matches: 6. Germline V gene lookup returns CDR1 MNHNS and CDR2 SASEGT. This CDR3 is 14 amino acids long. The CDR3 loop reads CASSAGGAVYGYTF. The CDR3 nucleotides are TGTGCCAGCAGTGCAGGGGGCGCCGTATATGGCTACACCTTC.

The table lists this clonotype with many counts. The CDR3 loop reads CSVGRGDTQYF. The CDR3 DNA sequence: TGCAGCGTAGGTCGGGGGGATACGCAGTATTTT. V gene TRBV29-1 combines with J gene TRBJ2-3, with a possible D match to TRBD2 (6 bases). Germline lookup yields CDR1 SQVTM and CDR2 ANQGSEA. CDR3 size: 11 residues. V was pared by 6 bases and J by 6 bases, with 10 bases between.

The chain carries TRBV20-1 and TRBJ2-2; 7 positions agree with TRBD1. V lost 5 bases, J lost 3 bases, and 3 bases stayed unmatched. Germline V gives CDR1 DFQATT, CDR2 SNEGSKA (reference sequence). The CDR3 has 13 amino acids. CDR3 nucleotide sequence: TGCAGTGCTCGGGACAGCTACACCGGGGAGCTGTTTTTT. Translating gives CSARDSYTGELFF.

V is TRBV12-3 or TRBV12-4 and J is TRBJ2-7, with TRBD2 as a possible D gene (6 bases). Trimming removed 3 bases at V and 7 bases at J, with 19 bases between. The CDR3 has 15 residues. CDR3 DNA sequence: TGTGCCAGCAGTTTCCAGGCTAGCGATTACAATGAGCAGTACTTC. It yields the protein CASSFQASDYNEQYF.

The chain couples TRBV30 to TRBJ2-1; D is undetermined. Germline V gene sequence: CDR1 GTSNPN, CDR2 SVGIG (reference sequence). The CDR3 covers 14 residues. Trimming cost V 3 bases and J 0 bases, with 9 bases left between them. The chain's CDR3 is CAWSLLSSYNEQFF. The CDR3 DNA sequence: TGTGCCTGGAGCCTATTGAGCTCCTACAATGAGCAGTTCTTC.

This clonotype has more than one count but fewer than ten. The chain is built from TRBV7-2 and TRBJ2-3, with D possibly matching TRBD1 (6 bases). The CDR3 runs to 15 residues. Germline V CDR1 and CDR2: SGHTA, FQGNSA. Trimming took 3 bases from V and 4 from J, leaving 14 bases between them. As DNA, the CDR3 is TGTGCCAGCAGCTTTCACAGGGTGAAGGCAGATACGCAGTATTTT. Translation: CASSFHRVKADTQYF.

The chain carries TRBV7-9 and TRBJ1-1, with D tentatively TRBD1 (5 bases). Germline V lookup: CDR1 SEHNR, CDR2 FQNEAQ (reference sequence). The ends were cut back, 5 bases at V and 9 bases at J, with 10 bases in the middle. This CDR3 contains 11 residues. DNA for the CDR3: TGTGCCAGCAGCCAGGCAGGGAAAGCTTTCTTT. Translated, it gives CASSQAGKAFF.

The CDR3 region has the DNA TGTGCCAGCAGCTGGAAGGGGATGGAGGGCAATGAGCAGTTCTTC. This sequence encodes CASSWKGMEGNEQFF. The rearrangement joins TRBV7-3 to TRBJ2-1, with a possible D match to TRBD2 (6 bases). V shed 4 bases and J shed 6 bases, with 16 bases lying between them. The CDR3 totals 15 residues. The germline V gene has CDR1 SGHTA and CDR2 FQGTGA.

J is TRBJ2-7 and V is TRBV4-1; D possibly corresponds to TRBD1 (6 bases). Per the germline V gene, CDR1 is MGHRA and CDR2 is YSYEKL. The V gene lost 6 bases and the J gene lost 5 bases, with 29 bases spanning the gap. This CDR3 is 18 amino acids long. CDR3 region: CASSLQEAGAATSDEQYF. For the CDR3, the DNA is TGCGCCAGCAGTCTACAGGAGGCAGGGGCCGCGACATCCGACGAGCAGTACTTC.

The CDR3 spells CSATRTANYGYTF. Here the CDR3 DNA reads TGCAGTGCCACTCGGACGGCCAACTATGGCTACACCTTC. The V gene is TRBV20-1, the J gene TRBJ1-2; D is uncertain. Deletions cut 6 bases from V and 2 bases from J, with 13 bases between. The CDR3 covers 13 residues. Germline CDR1 and CDR2: DFQATT and SNEGSKA (reference sequence).

This clonotype has only a few counts. The chain links TRBV4-2 to TRBJ1-1; possibly TRBD1 for D (5 bases). Germline V gene data show CDR1 as LGHNA and CDR2 as YNFKEQ. V lost 1 base to trimming and J lost 0 bases, with 6 bases between them. This CDR3 comprises 14 residues. CDR3 DNA sequence: TGTGCCAGCAGCCAAGGGACACTGAACACTGAAGCTTTCTTT. Its protein product is CASSQGTLNTEAFF.

This clonotype was counted only a few times. The junction and the germline gene differ at one end; a read error may be behind it. The V and J genes are TRBV5-1 and TRBJ1-1, with 7 bases aligning to TRBD1. This CDR3 comprises 15 residues. Germline-derived CDR1 and CDR2 are SGHRS and YFSETQ. CDR3 bases: TGCGCCAGCAGTTTGGCGACAGGGCTCGTCACTGAAGCTTTCTTT. It specifies CASSLATGLVTEAFF.

This clonotype has more than one count but fewer than ten. This chain links TRBV4-3 with TRBJ2-2, with 12 bases matching TRBD2. CDR3 length equals 18 residues. Trimming at V came to 0 bases and at J to 0 bases, leaving 2 bases not matched to a gene. In germline, CDR1 is LGHNA, CDR2 YSLEER. This chain's CDR3 is CASSQELAGGPNTGELFF. As DNA, the CDR3 is TGCGCCAGCAGCCAAGAACTAGCGGGGGGACCGAACACCGGGGAGCTGTTTTTT.

Remarks on this clonotype: One end of the junction does not line up with germline, which may come from a read error. CDR3 DNA sequence: TGTGCCAGCAGTGACTCTGGCGCAGGCTATGGCTACACCTTC. Its translation: CASSDSGAGYGYTF. The V gene is TRBV6-5, the J gene TRBJ1-2; D is unresolved. Per germline, CDR1 MNHEY and CDR2 SVGAGI. CDR3 length: 14 residues.

Only a few counts were recorded for this clonotype. The chain recombines TRBV7-9 with TRBJ1-4; 9 positions agree with TRBD1. The CDR3 sequence is 17 residues long. V trimming: 1 base; J trimming: 8 bases; junction bases outside the gene matches: 11. The germline CDR1 and CDR2 sequences are SEHNR and FQNEAQ (reference sequence). Here the CDR3 reads CASSLGRLQGANEKLFF. The CDR3 region has the DNA TGTGCCAGCAGCTTAGGCCGTTTACAGGGGGCGAACGAAAAACTGTTTTTT.

Turning to this clonotype: At one of its ends the junction is not consistent with the germline gene, which may arise from a read error. The rearrangement uses TRBV2 and TRBJ2-3; 7 bases are a match to TRBD2. Germline loops: CDR1 SNHLY, CDR2 FYNNEI. This CDR3 comprises 16 residues. The CDR3 here is CVSSIDRGEGTDTQYF. Written as DNA, the CDR3 is TGTGTCAGCAGCATTGACCGGGGGGAGGGCACAGATACGCAGTATTTT.

This rearrangement joins TRBV14 to TRBJ2-3, with 8 bases matching TRBD2. The germline V gene encodes CDR1 SGHDN and CDR2 FVKESK. After removal of 4 bases from V and 3 bases from J, the junction contained 6 bases not matched to a gene. The CDR3 is 15 amino acids. The CDR3 sequence: CASSPAGVGTDTQYF. In DNA, the CDR3 is TGTGCCAGCAGCCCAGCGGGGGTAGGAACAGATACGCAGTATTTT.

The V gene is TRBV7-2, the J gene TRBJ2-5; D gene ambiguous. With 0 bases removed from V and 4 bases from J, the gap between germline ends came to 6 bases. The CDR3 runs 13 residues. Germline loops: CDR1 SGHTA, CDR2 FQGNSA. The CDR3 is CASSLAQVETQYF. The CDR3 coding sequence is TGTGCCAGCAGCTTAGCCCAAGTAGAGACCCAGTACTTC.

This clonotype was detected ten times or more. The rearrangement links TRBV4-3 to TRBJ1-4; D is unresolved. Germline V CDR1 and CDR2: LGHNA, YSLEER. The CDR3 contains 16 residues. The V end was cut by 0 bases, the J end by 0 bases, with 8 bases between. The chain's CDR3 is CASSQEYRATNEKLFF. The CDR3 coding sequence is TGCGCCAGCAGCCAAGAATACCGGGCAACTAATGAAAAACTGTTTTTT.

The J gene is TRBJ1-2, the V gene TRBV5-6; D is uncertain. This CDR3 region has 15 residues. V lost 3 bases, J lost 2 bases, and 14 bases lay in between. CDR1 and CDR2 from the germline V gene are SGHDT and YYEEEE. In nucleotides, the CDR3 is TGTGCCAGCAGCTGGGGATGGGAGCACAACTATGGCTACACCTTC. Its translation: CASSWGWEHNYGYTF.

The chain carries TRBV6-5 and TRBJ1-2, with a tentative D call TRBD1 (5 bases). CDR3 size: 16 residues. Trimming left V 6 bases short and J 0 bases short, with 17 bases between. The V gene's germline CDR1 is MNHEY and CDR2 SVGAGI. The DNA of the CDR3 is TGTGCCAGCAGCTTCGGGACGACCTCGCCTAACTATGGCTACACCTTC. This encodes CASSFGTTSPNYGYTF.

The rearrangement joins TRBV25-1 to TRBJ2-2; 9 bases fit TRBD1. The length of the CDR3 is 15 residues. Germline assignment: CDR1 MGHDK and CDR2 SYGVNS. J lost 3 bases, V lost 4 bases, and 3 bases had no gene match. The CDR3 DNA sequence: TGTGCCAGCAGTGGGGGACAGGGTTACACCGGGGAGCTGTTTTTT. As protein: CASSGGQGYTGELFF.

This clonotype was detected a few times. V gene TRBV5-6 combines with J gene TRBJ1-1; tentatively, D is TRBD1 (6 bases). Trimming took 4 bases from V and 4 from J, leaving 8 bases between them. The germline CDR1 and CDR2 sequences are SGHDT and YYEEEE. The CDR3 spans 12 residues. DNA for the CDR3: TGTGCCAGCAGCCGGACAGTCACTGAAGCTTTCTTT. This gives the protein CASSRTVTEAFF.

The rearrangement uses TRBV4-2 and TRBJ2-2; D not certain. With 0 bases removed from V and 3 bases from J, the gap between germline ends came to 2 bases. CDR3 size: 13 residues. CDR1 is LGHNA, CDR2 YNFKEQ, per germline. The CDR3 protein is CASSQEHTGELFF. The CDR3 DNA reads as TGTGCCAGCAGCCAAGAACACACCGGGGAGCTGTTTTTT.

The chain has TRBV5-1 and TRBJ2-3; 7 nucleotides agree with TRBD2. J lost 6 bases, V lost 0 bases, and 4 bases had no gene match. The CDR3 consists of 14 residues. Germline lookup yields CDR1 SGHRS and CDR2 YFSETQ. The CDR3: CASSLGFSGDTQYF. The CDR3 region has the DNA TGCGCCAGCAGCTTGGGCTTTAGCGGGGATACGCAGTATTTT. Together with reference TRBV5-1 and TRBJ2-3, the CDR3 gives the full variable domain: KAGVTQTPRYLIKTRGQQVTLSCSPISGHRSVSWYQQTPGQGLQFLFEYFSETQRNKGNFPGRFSGRQFSNSRSEMNVSTLELGDSALYLCASSLGFSGDTQYFGPGTRLTVL.

The rearrangement joins TRBV15 to TRBJ1-1; D is undetermined. V lost 0 bases and J 5 bases, leaving 10 bases between the germline ends. Per germline, CDR1 LNHNV and CDR2 YYDKDF (reference sequence). The CDR3 covers 14 residues. This CDR3 is CATSRDLTGTEAFF. CDR3 in DNA: TGTGCCACCAGCAGAGATCTAACGGGAACTGAAGCTTTCTTT. The variable domain in full, completed from reference TRBV15 and TRBJ1-1, reads DAMVIQNPRYQVTQFGKPVTLSCSQTLNHNVMYWYQQKSSQAPKLLFHYYDKDFNNEADTPDNFQSRRPNTSFCFLDIRSPGLGDTAMYLCATSRDLTGTEAFFGQGTRLTVV.

This rearrangement joins TRBV4-3 to TRBJ1-5; no reliable D call. Germline assignment: CDR1 LGHNA and CDR2 YSLEER. The CDR3 contains 18 residues. Trimming took 3 bases from V and 5 from J, leaving 23 bases between them. CDR3 DNA: TGCGCCAGCAGCCAGAATGTTGGGAGCACGGCCCGGTATCAGCCCCAGCATTTT. This gives the protein CASSQNVGSTARYQPQHF.

This clonotype has more than one count but fewer than ten. The V and J genes are TRBV6-1 and TRBJ2-7; 7 nucleotides match TRBD1. Germline loops: CDR1 MNHNS, CDR2 SASEGT. This CDR3 has 15 amino acids. J was trimmed by 2 bases and V by 5 bases; bases with no gene match: 9. DNA for the CDR3: TGTGCCAGCAGTCAACGGGACAGCCGAACCTACGAGCAGTACTTC. Protein product: CASSQRDSRTYEQYF.